This TCR beta chain was found in a study of vaccination and CD4 T cells after COVID-19. Treatment specified: roughly 11-day PBMC culture with coronavirus spike peptide pools or control peptides (ViraFEST assay). With 6 bases clipped from V and 4 bases from J, the junction kept 6 bases outside the gene matches. CDR1 MDHEN and CDR2 SYDVKM come from the germline V gene. The CDR3 totals 14 residues. Turning to this clonotype: Its antigen is not identified.

The assay that was used to sequence DNA from cultured CD4+ T cells was the Oncomine TCR Beta short-read assay. TCRdb re-called the PCR reads through MiXCR, storing one row per CDR3 protein. This sample yields about 15,000 distinct CDR3 sequences, of which 50% to 75% are seen a single time; roughly 6.4% belongs to the top ten. The sequence was collected from a human donor who had recovered from COVID-19. The sample comprised CD4+ T cells from blood, cultured in vitro. The rearrangement links TRBV28 to TRBJ1-2; TRBD1 agrees at 9 bases. CDR3 DNA: TGTGCCAGCAGGCCTGGGACAGGGTCCTATGGCTACACCTTC. It encodes CASRPGTGSYGYTF.